This T cell receptor (beta chain) appears in the sequencing data of a study of cytomegalovirus exposure and HLA in healthy donors. Clones were sequenced by immunoSEQ multiplex PCR, and TCRdb holds only the in-frame ones, with some missing. The repertoire includes roughly 120,000 clones, roughly nine tenths of them detected once, and about 4.5% sits in the top ten. The CDR3 loop spans 14 amino acids. Germline lookup yields CDR1 SGDLS and CDR2 YYNGEE. The V end was cut by 1 base, the J end by 2 bases, with 8 bases between. The sequenced material came from PBMCs. V and J are TRBV9 and TRBJ2-3; D call uncertain. The source of this sequence is a man between 18 and 29 years old in good health and CMV-seropositive. In nucleotides, the CDR3 is TGTGCCAGCAGCGTAAATCGGTACACAGATACGCAGTATTTT. This encodes CASSVNRYTDTQYF.